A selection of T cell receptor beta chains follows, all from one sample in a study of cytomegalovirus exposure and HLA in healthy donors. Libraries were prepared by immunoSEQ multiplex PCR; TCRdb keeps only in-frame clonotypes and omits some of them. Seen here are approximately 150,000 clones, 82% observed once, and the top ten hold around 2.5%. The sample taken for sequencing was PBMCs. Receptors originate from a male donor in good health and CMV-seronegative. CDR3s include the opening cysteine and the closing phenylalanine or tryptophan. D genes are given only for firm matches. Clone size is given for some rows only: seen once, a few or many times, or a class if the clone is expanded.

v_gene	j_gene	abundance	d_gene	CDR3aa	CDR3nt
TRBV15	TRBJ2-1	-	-	CATSTTSSEQFF	TGTGCCACCAGCACAACTAGCAGTGAGCAGTTCTTC
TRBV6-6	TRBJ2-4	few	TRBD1	CASSSGTAANIQYF	TGTGCCAGCAGTTCCGGGACAGCGGCAAACATTCAGTACTTC
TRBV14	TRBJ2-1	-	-	CASSQDPRPNEQFF	TGTGCCAGCAGCCAAGATCCCAGGCCGAATGAGCAGTTCTTC
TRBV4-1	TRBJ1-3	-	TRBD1	CASSQEGRGTGNTIYF	TGCGCCAGCAGCCAAGAGGGCAGGGGGACTGGAAACACCATATATTTT
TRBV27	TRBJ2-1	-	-	CASSRPAASYNEQFF	TGTGCCAGCAGTCGCCCGGCGGCCTCCTACAATGAGCAGTTCTTC
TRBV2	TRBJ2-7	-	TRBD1	CASRKPLVGQSFYEQYF	TGTGCCAGCAGAAAACCACTTGTGGGACAGAGCTTTTACGAGCAGTACTTC
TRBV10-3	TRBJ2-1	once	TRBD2	CAISVEGLAGGGYNEQFF	TGTGCCATCAGCGTTGAGGGACTAGCGGGAGGAGGGTACAATGAGCAGTTCTTC
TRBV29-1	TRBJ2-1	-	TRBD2	CSVQLAGGFGNEQFF	TGCAGCGTCCAACTAGCGGGAGGATTTGGTAATGAGCAGTTCTTC
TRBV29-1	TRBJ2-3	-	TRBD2	CSVEALREGADTQYF	TGCAGCGTTGAGGCCCTGCGGGAGGGGGCAGATACGCAGTATTTT
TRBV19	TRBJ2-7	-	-	CASSTGVHEQYF	TGTGCCAGTAGTACGGGAGTACACGAGCAGTACTTC
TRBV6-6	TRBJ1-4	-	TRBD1	CASSDREPEKLFF	TGTGCCAGCAGCGACAGGGAGCCTGAAAAACTGTTTTTT
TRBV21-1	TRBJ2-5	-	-	CASSKATVRKWVETQYF	TGTGCCAGCAGCAAAGCGACGGTGCGGAAGTGGGTGGAGACCCAGTACTTC
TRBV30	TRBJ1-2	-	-	CAWSVWLANYGYTF	TGTGCCTGGAGTGTTTGGTTAGCTAACTATGGCTACACCTTC
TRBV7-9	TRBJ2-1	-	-	CASRPHSGNNEQFF	TGTGCCAGCCGTCCTCATAGCGGAAACAATGAGCAGTTCTTC
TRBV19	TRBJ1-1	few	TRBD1	CASSMMGQNEAFF	TGTGCCAGTAGTATGATGGGACAGAACGAAGCTTTCTTT
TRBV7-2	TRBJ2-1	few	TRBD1	CASRPSGDRGYHEQFF	TGTGCCAGCAGGCCTAGTGGGGACAGGGGTTATCATGAGCAGTTCTTC
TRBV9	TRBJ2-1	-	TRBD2	CASSVSSGKYNEQFF	TGTGCCAGCAGCGTTTCTAGCGGGAAATACAATGAGCAGTTCTTC
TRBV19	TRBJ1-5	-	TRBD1	CASSIWTGNQPQHF	TGTGCCAGTAGTATTTGGACAGGGAACCAGCCTCAGCATTTT
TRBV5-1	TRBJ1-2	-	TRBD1	CASSAGGGYGYTF	TGCGCCAGCAGCGCAGGGGGAGGCTATGGCTACACCTTC
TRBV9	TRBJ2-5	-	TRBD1	CASSAGQGQETQYF	TGTGCCAGCAGCGCCGGACAGGGACAAGAGACCCAGTACTTC
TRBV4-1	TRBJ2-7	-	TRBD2	CASSPQTSGRFWEQYF	TGCGCCAGCAGCCCACAGACTAGCGGGAGGTTTTGGGAGCAGTACTTC
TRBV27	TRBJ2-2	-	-	CASSFGHLGELFF	TGTGCCAGCAGTTTTGGGCATCTCGGGGAGCTGTTTTTT
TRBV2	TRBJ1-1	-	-	CASTPYTEAFF	TGTGCCAGCACTCCCTACACTGAAGCTTTCTTT
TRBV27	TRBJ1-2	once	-	CASSSREKGVYGYTF	TGTGCCAGCAGTTCTCGGGAAAAGGGAGTATATGGCTACACCTTC
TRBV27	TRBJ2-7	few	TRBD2	CASSLTEREGLYEQYF	TGTGCCAGCAGTCTTACCGAGCGGGAGGGCCTATACGAGCAGTACTTC
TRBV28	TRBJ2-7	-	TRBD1	CASGDPGQGSNPYEQYF	TGTGCCAGCGGGGATCCGGGACAGGGCTCCAACCCCTACGAGCAGTACTTC
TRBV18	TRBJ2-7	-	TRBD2	CASSPPRSTSGMGPYEQYF	TGTGCCAGCTCACCACCACGCAGCACTAGCGGGATGGGGCCGTACGAGCAGTACTTC
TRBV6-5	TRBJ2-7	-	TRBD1	CASSYRGRGYEQYF	TGTGCCAGCAGTTACAGGGGGCGCGGGTACGAGCAGTACTTC
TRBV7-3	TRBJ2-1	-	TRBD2	CASSEGTSGINEQFF	TGTGCCAGCAGCGAGGGGACTAGCGGGATCAATGAGCAGTTCTTC
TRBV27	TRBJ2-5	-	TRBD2	CASSPGLDQETQYF	TGTGCCAGCAGCCCGGGACTAGACCAAGAGACCCAGTACTTC
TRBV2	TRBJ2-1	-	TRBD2	CASSEGGESNEQFF	TGTGCCAGCAGTGAGGGGGGGGAGAGCAATGAGCAGTTCTTC
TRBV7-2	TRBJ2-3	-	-	CASSFSATGADTQYF	TGTGCCAGCAGCTTTTCCGCGACGGGAGCAGATACGCAGTATTTT
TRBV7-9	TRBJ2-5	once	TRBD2	CASSFQRENQETQYF	TGTGCCAGCAGCTTTCAGCGGGAGAACCAAGAGACCCAGTACTTC
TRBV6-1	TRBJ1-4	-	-	CASRRRGVNEKLFF	TGTGCCAGCAGAAGACGGGGTGTTAATGAAAAACTGTTTTTT
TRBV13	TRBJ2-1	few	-	CASSLSGAEQFF	TGTGCCAGCAGCTTATCAGGGGCTGAGCAGTTCTTC
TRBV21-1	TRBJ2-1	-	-	CASNLDRTQFF	TGTGCCAGCAACCTGGACAGGACGCAGTTCTTC
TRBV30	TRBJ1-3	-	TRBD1	CACQGQSSGNTIYF	TGTGCCTGTCAGGGACAGAGCTCTGGAAACACCATATATTTT
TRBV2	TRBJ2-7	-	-	CASRQQGGYEQYF	TGTGCCAGCAGGCAACAAGGGGGCTACGAGCAGTACTTC
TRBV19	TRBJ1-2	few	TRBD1	CASSIDRGQTHYGYTF	TGTGCCAGTAGTATCGACAGGGGCCAAACTCACTATGGCTACACCTTC
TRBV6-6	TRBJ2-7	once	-	CASSYPGAREQYF	TGTGCCAGCAGTTACCCAGGGGCACGCGAGCAGTACTTC
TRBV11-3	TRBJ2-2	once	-	CASSSRVAGELFF	TGTGCCAGCAGTTCAAGGGTAGCGGGGGAGCTGTTTTTT
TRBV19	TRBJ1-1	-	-	CASSYYAYTEAFF	TGTGCCAGTAGTTATTACGCGTACACTGAAGCTTTCTTT
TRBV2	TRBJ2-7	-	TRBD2	CASTPGLETQYF	TGTGCCAGCACTCCAGGACTAGAAACGCAGTACTTC
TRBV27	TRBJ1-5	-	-	CASSSGLDQPQHF	TGTGCCAGCAGTTCGGGGTTGGATCAGCCCCAGCATTTT
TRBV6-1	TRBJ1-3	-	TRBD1	CASSGKDRPSGNTIYF	TGTGCCAGCAGTGGTAAGGACAGGCCCTCTGGAAACACCATATATTTT
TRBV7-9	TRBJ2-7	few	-	CASSPDLVLDEQYF	TGTGCCAGCAGCCCGGACTTGGTACTCGACGAGCAGTACTTC
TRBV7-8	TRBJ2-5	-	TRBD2	CASSSGLAGSRETQYF	TGTGCCAGCAGCTCCGGACTAGCGGGATCGCGAGAGACCCAGTACTTC
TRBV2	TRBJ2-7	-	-	CASSEAQGHYEQYF	TGTGCCAGCAGTGAAGCGCAGGGGCACTACGAGCAGTACTTC
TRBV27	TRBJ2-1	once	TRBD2	CASRGLLAGGGEQFF	TGTGCCAGCAGAGGTCTTCTAGCGGGAGGAGGTGAGCAGTTCTTC
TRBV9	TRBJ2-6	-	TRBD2	CASSEGLAGSSGANVLTF	TGTGCCAGCAGCGAGGGACTAGCGGGGAGCTCTGGGGCCAACGTCCTGACTTTC
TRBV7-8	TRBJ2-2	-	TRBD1	CASSSRQGGTGELFF	TGTGCCAGCAGCTCTAGACAGGGCGGAACCGGGGAGCTGTTTTTT
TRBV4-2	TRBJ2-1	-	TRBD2	CASSQGSSGRNWLNEQFF	TGTGCCAGCAGCCAAGGGTCTAGCGGGAGGAATTGGCTCAATGAGCAGTTCTTC
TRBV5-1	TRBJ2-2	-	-	CASSLAQNTGELFF	TGCGCCAGCAGCTTAGCTCAGAACACCGGGGAGCTGTTTTTT
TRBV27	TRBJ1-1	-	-	CASSLSPHGDAEAFF	TGTGCCAGCAGTTTATCCCCCCATGGAGACGCTGAAGCTTTCTTT
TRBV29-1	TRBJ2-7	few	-	CSVELPVTYEQYF	TGCAGCGTTGAACTGCCCGTTACCTACGAGCAGTACTTC